Following are 27 T cell receptor beta chains from one sample sequenced in a study of cytomegalovirus exposure and HLA in healthy donors. It was with 60 Vbeta and 13 Jbeta primers that the PCR ran. Using immunoSEQ multiplex PCR, the repertoire was profiled, and TCRdb retains in-frame clones only, with some absent. The sample has 85,000 to 100,000 clones; around four fifths are singletons. Sequenced material: PBMCs. All receptors derive from a man in his fifties or sixties in good health and CMV-seropositive.

V gene TRBV6-6 combines with J gene TRBJ1-3; D not resolved. Germline V CDR1 and CDR2: MNHNY, SVGAGI (reference sequence). The CDR3 runs to 16 residues. The V end lost 0 bases, the J end lost 0 bases, and 9 bases lay between the germline ends. CDR3 protein: CASSYSGGLSGNTIYF. For the CDR3, the DNA is TGTGCCAGCAGTTACTCTGGCGGGCTCTCTGGAAACACCATATATTTT.

This clone has just a few counts. V is TRBV18 and J is TRBJ1-2; 7 positions match TRBD1. The V gene's germline CDR1 is KGHSH and CDR2 LQKENI. J was trimmed by 6 bases and V by 2 bases; bases with no gene match: 0. This CDR3 has 12 residues. This CDR3 is CASSPDRDGYTF. The CDR3 bases are TGTGCCAGCTCACCAGACAGGGATGGCTACACCTTC.

This sequence joins TRBV5-1 and TRBJ1-2; 10 nucleotides line up with TRBD1. V was clipped by 0 bases and J by 4 bases; unmatched bases: 9. The germline CDR1 and CDR2 sequences are SGHRS and YFSETQ. The CDR3 totals 17 residues. CDR3 in amino acids: CASSLVGAGQGGYGYTF. The CDR3 nucleotides read TGCGCCAGCAGCTTGGTAGGGGCCGGACAGGGGGGCTATGGCTACACCTTC.

V and J are TRBV6-5 and TRBJ1-3; the D gene is possibly TRBD1 (5 bases). CDR1 is MNHEY, CDR2 SVGAGI, per germline. CDR3 length: 15 residues. V shed 6 bases and J shed 4 bases, with 16 bases lying between them. The CDR3 DNA follows: TGTGCCAGCAGCCCCACGGGGGGGGTCGGAAACACCATATATTTT. Protein: CASSPTGGVGNTIYF.

Details on this clone: At one end the junction does not follow the germline gene, possibly because of a read error. This sequence joins TRBV7-3 and TRBJ1-2; D unresolved. Germline CDR1 and CDR2: SGHTA and FQGTGA. This CDR3 contains 13 residues. CDR3 amino acids: CASSLIGEDGYPF. The CDR3 nucleotides are TGTGCCAGCAGCTTAATTGGTGAGGATGGCTACCCCTTC.

V and J are TRBV19 and TRBJ1-3; D not resolved. The CDR3 consists of 14 residues. Germline V CDR1 and CDR2: LNHDA, SQIVND (reference sequence). Trimming removed 6 bases at V and 4 bases at J, with 13 bases between. DNA of the CDR3: TGTGCCAGTAGGAGCCGGGGTACCGGAAACACCATATATTTT. Amino acid sequence: CASRSRGTGNTIYF.

This clone was seen repeatedly, ten times or more. The chain is built from TRBV6-1 and TRBJ1-4; 7 bases fit TRBD1. V shed 2 bases, J shed 3 bases, and the junction held 3 bases outside the gene matches. This CDR3 is built from 15 residues. Germline V CDR1 and CDR2: MNHNS, SASEGT. Written as DNA, the CDR3 is TGTGCCAGCAGTGAAACAGGGACAGCTAATGAAAAACTGTTTTTT. Translating gives CASSETGTANEKLFF.

The rearrangement uses TRBV6-5 and TRBJ2-7, with 8 bases that match TRBD2. Unmatched junction bases numbered 6, after V lost 5 bases and J lost 0 bases. Germline CDR1 MNHEY, CDR2 SVGAGI. The CDR3 covers 15 residues. The CDR3 nucleotides read TGTGCCAGCAGTCCGGGGGGGATGAGCTCCTACGAGCAGTACTTC. The encoded protein is CASSPGGMSSYEQYF.

The chain is built from TRBV27 and TRBJ2-7, with 7 bases lining up with TRBD2. CDR1 MNHEY and CDR2 SMNVEV come from the germline V gene (reference sequence). The CDR3 extends over 14 amino acids. J was trimmed by 4 bases and V by 1 base; bases with no gene match: 4. The CDR3 DNA sequence: TGTGCCAGCAGTTTATTAGTGGGGGGGTACGAGCAGTACTTC. Its translation is CASSLLVGGYEQYF.

This clone was picked up a small number of times. V gene TRBV4-1 combines with J gene TRBJ2-5; the match to TRBD2 covers 8 bases. This CDR3 is 14 amino acids long. Per germline, CDR1 MGHRA and CDR2 YSYEKL. The V gene end was trimmed by 0 bases and the J gene end by 7 bases; junction bases not matched to a gene: 4. The CDR3 bases are TGCGCCAGCAGCCAAGAACGGGCGGGGGGGACCCAGTACTTC. Translating gives CASSQERAGGTQYF.

The count of this clone is one. V gene TRBV5-6 combines with J gene TRBJ2-7, with TRBD1 matching over 7 bases. The V and J ends lost 4 bases and 7 bases, in that order; junction bases with no gene match: 11. This CDR3 comprises 14 residues. Germline lookup yields CDR1 SGHDT and CDR2 YYEEEE. CDR3 bases: TGTGCCAGCAGCCTGGACGCCCTCAGGGGGGAGCAGTACTTC. Encoded protein: CASSLDALRGEQYF.

The chain couples TRBV5-1 to TRBJ2-1, with TRBD1 as a possible D gene (5 bases). The V gene lost 5 bases and the J gene lost 8 bases, with 14 bases spanning the gap. Germline V lookup: CDR1 SGHRS, CDR2 YFSETQ. This CDR3 region has 13 residues. CDR3: CASRRTQGYEQFF. In nucleotides, the CDR3 is TGCGCCAGCAGGCGTACCCAGGGTTATGAGCAGTTCTTC.

V gene TRBV5-1 combines with J gene TRBJ2-1; perhaps TRBD2 as D (5 bases). The CDR3 extends over 14 amino acids. Germline-derived CDR1 and CDR2 are SGHRS and YFSETQ. The V gene lost 0 bases and the J gene lost 7 bases, with 11 bases spanning the gap. In DNA, the CDR3 is TGCGCCAGCAGCTTGGGAAGCGGATGGAATGAGCAGTTCTTC. Translation gives CASSLGSGWNEQFF.

The genes are TRBV6-1 and TRBJ1-5, with 7 bases fitting TRBD1. The V gene end was trimmed by 1 base and the J gene end by 13 bases; junction bases not matched to a gene: 10. This CDR3 has 14 residues. Germline CDR1 reads MNHNS; CDR2 reads SASEGT. CDR3 amino acids: CASSEVLLDRTQHF. For the CDR3, the DNA is TGTGCCAGCAGTGAAGTACTGTTGGACAGGACACAGCATTTT.

This chain links TRBV11-2 with TRBJ2-1; 15 bases match TRBD2. The CDR3 has 15 residues. V lost 5 bases and J lost 7; bases outside the gene matches: 3. Germline lookup yields CDR1 SGHAT and CDR2 FQNNGV. The CDR3 sequence is CASSIGLAGGNEQFF. The DNA for the CDR3 is TGTGCCAGCAGCATAGGACTAGCGGGGGGGAATGAGCAGTTCTTC. The full variable domain, completed using reference TRBV11-2 and TRBJ2-1, is EAGVAQSPRYKIIEKRQSVAFWCNPISGHATLYWYQQILGQGPKLLIQFQNNGVVDDSQLPKDRFSAERLKGVDSTLKIQPAKLEDSAVYLCASSIGLAGGNEQFFGPGTRLTVL.

V usage is TRBV19 and J usage is TRBJ1-2; 7 bases match TRBD1. V was clipped by 5 bases and J by 0 bases; unmatched bases: 6. The V gene's germline CDR1 is LNHDA and CDR2 SQIVND (reference sequence). The CDR3 runs to 15 residues. The CDR3 is CASSVGGSTNYGYTF. CDR3 coding DNA: TGTGCCAGTAGTGTAGGGGGCTCTACTAACTATGGCTACACCTTC.

The V call is TRBV5-1, the J call TRBJ2-5; TRBD1 aligns across 7 bases. The J call may be incorrect, as the DNA end agrees better with TRBJ2-7. Germline V gives CDR1 SGHRS, CDR2 YFSETQ. This CDR3 is built from 13 residues. CDR3 sequence (DNA): TGCGCCAGCAGCCAACCACAGGGGCTCGAGCAGTACTTC. Its translation: CASSQPQGLEQYF.

This rearrangement joins TRBV21-1 to TRBJ1-1. TRBV21-1 corresponds to a pseudogene. This CDR3 region has 16 residues. Here the CDR3 reads CASSGTKADLNTEAFF. The DNA of the CDR3 is TGTGCCAGCAGCGGAACGAAAGCAGACTTGAACACTGAAGCTTTCTTT.

The rearrangement uses TRBV5-8 and TRBJ1-1; D is ambiguous. Trimming cost V 2 bases and J 7 bases, with 12 bases left between them. The germline gives CDR1 SGHTS, CDR2 YDEGEE. The CDR3 totals 13 residues. The CDR3, as DNA: TGTGCCAGCAGCTTAGGGAGAAGTTATGAAGCTTTCTTT. Translating it yields CASSLGRSYEAFF.

J is TRBJ2-7 and V is TRBV28, with 10 positions matching TRBD2. Trimming at V came to 6 bases and at J to 6 bases, leaving 8 bases not matched to a gene. The germline gives CDR1 MDHEN, CDR2 SYDVKM. This CDR3 region has 14 residues. CDR3 loop: CASRDLAGVPEQYF. The CDR3, as DNA: TGTGCCAGCAGGGATCTAGCGGGAGTACCCGAGCAGTACTTC. Variable domain in full (rest from reference TRBV28 and TRBJ2-7): DVKVTQSSRYLVKRTGEKVFLECVQDMDHENMFWYRQDPGLGLRLIYFSYDVKMKEKGDIPEGYSVSREKKERFSLILESASTNQTSMYLCASRDLAGVPEQYFGPGTRLTVT.

The CDR3 DNA is TGCGCCAGCAGCTTGGGGGGGGTACCTGGGGCCAACGTCCTGACTTTC. Its translation: CASSLGGVPGANVLTF. J is TRBJ2-6 and V is TRBV5-1; D might be TRBD2 (6 bases). This CDR3 contains 16 residues. V gave up 0 bases and J gave up 2 bases, with 9 bases separating them. Germline V gene data show CDR1 as SGHRS and CDR2 as YFSETQ.

DNA for the CDR3: TGTGCCAGTAGTAGCCGGCCGGGCGGAGGAAACATTCAGTACTTC. Protein: CASSSRPGGGNIQYF. The rearrangement joins TRBV19 to TRBJ2-4, with D possibly TRBD2 on 5 matching bases. Germline V CDR1 and CDR2: LNHDA, SQIVND (reference sequence). The CDR3 spans 15 residues. Trimming stripped 4 bases from V and 6 bases from J, with 16 bases between.

Notes on this clone: At one end the junction does not follow the germline gene, possibly because of a read error. The chain couples TRBV18 to TRBJ1-2; the D gene is possibly TRBD1 (5 bases). The CDR3 is 13 residues long. The V gene's germline CDR1 is KGHSH and CDR2 LQKENI. The CDR3: CASSPIQGDGYPF. In DNA, the CDR3 is TGTGCCAGCTCACCAATCCAGGGTGATGGCTACCCCTTC.

With regard to this clone: The junction and the germline gene differ at one end; a read error may be behind it. The chain employs TRBV6-1 and TRBJ1-6; no definite D call. Germline CDR1 reads MNHNS; CDR2 reads SASEGT. The CDR3 runs to 13 residues. CDR3 nucleotide sequence: TGTGCCAGCATGCGGGGTTATAATTCACCCCTCAACTTT. Its protein is CASMRGYNSPLNF.

The chain employs TRBV19 and TRBJ1-1; 8 bases are shared with TRBD1. The CDR3 contains 15 residues. V was clipped by 0 bases and J by 1 base; unmatched bases: 1. The germline V gene encodes CDR1 LNHDA and CDR2 SQIVND (reference sequence). The CDR3 reads CASSIDRGRNTEAFF. CDR3 DNA sequence: TGTGCCAGTAGTATAGACAGGGGGCGGAACACTGAAGCTTTCTTT.

The CDR3 bases are TGTGCCAGCAGCATAGACAGGGGCAATGAGCAGTTCTTC. It encodes CASSIDRGNEQFF. J is TRBJ2-1 and V is TRBV9; 8 bases are a match to TRBD1. CDR1 is SGDLS, CDR2 YYNGEE, per germline. With 4 bases clipped from V and 6 bases from J, the junction kept 3 bases outside the gene matches. The CDR3 extends over 13 amino acids.

The chain combines TRBV9 with TRBJ2-2, with D possibly being TRBD1 (7 bases). Germline V gives CDR1 SGDLS, CDR2 YYNGEE. The ends were cut back, 1 base at V and 1 base at J, with 8 bases in the middle. There are 15 residues in the CDR3. The CDR3 loop reads CASSVQGGNTGELFF. CDR3 bases: TGTGCCAGCAGCGTACAGGGGGGGAACACCGGGGAGCTGTTTTTT.